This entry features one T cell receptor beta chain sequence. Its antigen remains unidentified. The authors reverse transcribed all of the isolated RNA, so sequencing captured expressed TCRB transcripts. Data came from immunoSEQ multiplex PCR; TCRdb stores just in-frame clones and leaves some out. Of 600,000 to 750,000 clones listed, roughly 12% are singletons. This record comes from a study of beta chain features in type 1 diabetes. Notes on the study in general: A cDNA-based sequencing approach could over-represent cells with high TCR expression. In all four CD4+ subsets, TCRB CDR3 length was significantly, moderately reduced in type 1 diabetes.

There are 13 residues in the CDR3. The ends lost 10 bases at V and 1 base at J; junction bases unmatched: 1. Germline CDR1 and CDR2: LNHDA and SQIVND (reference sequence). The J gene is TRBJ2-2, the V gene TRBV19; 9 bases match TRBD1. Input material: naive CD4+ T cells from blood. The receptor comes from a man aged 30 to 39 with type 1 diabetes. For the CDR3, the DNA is TGTGCCACGGGACAGGGGAACACCGGGGAGCTGTTTTTT. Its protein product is CATGQGNTGELFF. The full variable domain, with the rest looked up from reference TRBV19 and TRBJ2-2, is DGGITQSPKYLFRKEGQNVTLSCEQNLNHDAMYWYRQDPGQGLRLIYYSQIVNDFQKGDIAEGYSVSREKKESFPLTVTSAQKNPTAFYLCATGQGNTGELFFGEGSRLTVL.